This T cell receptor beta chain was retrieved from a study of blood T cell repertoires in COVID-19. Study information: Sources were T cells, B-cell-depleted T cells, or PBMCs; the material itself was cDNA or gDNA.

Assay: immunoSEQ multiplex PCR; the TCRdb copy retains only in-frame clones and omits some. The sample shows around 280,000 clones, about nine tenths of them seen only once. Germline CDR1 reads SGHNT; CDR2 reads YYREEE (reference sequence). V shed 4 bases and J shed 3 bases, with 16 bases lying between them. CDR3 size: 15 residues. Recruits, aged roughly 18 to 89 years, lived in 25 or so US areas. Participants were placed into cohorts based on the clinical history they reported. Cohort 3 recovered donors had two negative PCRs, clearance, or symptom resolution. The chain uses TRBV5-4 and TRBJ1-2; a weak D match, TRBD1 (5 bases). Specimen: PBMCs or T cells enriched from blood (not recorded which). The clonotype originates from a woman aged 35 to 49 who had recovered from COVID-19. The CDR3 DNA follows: TGTGCCAGCAGCCACCCTTTGGCAGGGTACTATGGCTACACCTTC. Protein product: CASSHPLAGYYGYTF.